The entry below describes one TCR beta chain. This record comes from a study of blood T cell repertoires in COVID-19. How the authors handled the data: Researchers report that nucleated cell counts were estimated from reference gene primer amplification. Generated by immunoSEQ multiplex PCR, the TCRdb table keeps only in-frame clones and is missing some. Clonal size and the V and J genes are those of that table, whereas D and trimming came from the DNA. In the table there are approximately 380,000 clones, 85% of which are singletons. V dropped 1 base and J dropped 4; count of bases not matched to a gene: 6. The CDR3 totals 15 residues. Germline V gene lookup returns CDR1 SGHRS and CDR2 YFSETQ.

The V call is TRBV5-1, the J call TRBJ1-2; TRBD1 matches at 8 bases. Source material: peripheral blood. The source is a woman between 18 and 29 years old with acute or convalescent COVID-19. Here the CDR3 reads CASSLRGQEGYGYTF. CDR3 nucleotides: TGCGCCAGCAGCTTGAGGGGACAGGAAGGCTATGGCTACACCTTC.